The T cell receptor beta chain under discussion was sequenced for a study of cytomegalovirus exposure and HLA in healthy donors. Study-level points and caveats: Solely CMV serostatus was available to characterize immune exposure.

V was pared by 5 bases and J by 7 bases, with 10 bases between. The CDR3 is 12 amino acids. CDR1 ENHRY and CDR2 SYGVKD come from the germline V gene. A few counts support this clone. What it recognizes is unknown. Both 60 Vbeta primers and 13 Jbeta primers went into the PCR. The method was immunoSEQ multiplex PCR; TCRdb's version includes in-frame clones alone and lacks a portion of them. Of about 94,000 clones in the sample, around 8% were seen once. Material for sequencing was PBMCs. V gene TRBV10-3 combines with J gene TRBJ2-3; D not certain. The TCR was taken from a man between 45 and 60 years old in good health and CMV-seronegative. The CDR3 reads CAISYSENTQYF. In nucleotides, the CDR3 is TGTGCCATCAGTTACTCGGAGAATACGCAGTATTTT.